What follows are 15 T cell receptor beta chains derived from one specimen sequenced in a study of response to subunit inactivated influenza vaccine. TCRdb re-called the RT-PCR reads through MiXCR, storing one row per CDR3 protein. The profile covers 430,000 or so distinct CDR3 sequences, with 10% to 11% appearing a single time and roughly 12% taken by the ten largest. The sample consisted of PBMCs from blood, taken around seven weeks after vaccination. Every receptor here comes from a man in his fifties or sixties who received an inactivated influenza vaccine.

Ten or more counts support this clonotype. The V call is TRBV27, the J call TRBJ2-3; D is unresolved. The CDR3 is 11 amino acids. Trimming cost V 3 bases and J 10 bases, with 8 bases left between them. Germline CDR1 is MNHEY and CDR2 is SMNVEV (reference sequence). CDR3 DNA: TGTGCCAGCAGTTTCGCAGGCGCGCAGTATTTT. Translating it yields CASSFAGAQYF.

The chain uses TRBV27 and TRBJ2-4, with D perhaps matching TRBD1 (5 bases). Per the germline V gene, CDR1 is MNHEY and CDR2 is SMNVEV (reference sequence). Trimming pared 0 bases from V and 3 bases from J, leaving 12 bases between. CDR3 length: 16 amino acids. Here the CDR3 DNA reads TGTGCCAGCAGTTTATCGAGCCAGGGTGGCAAAAACATTCAGTACTTC. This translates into CASSLSSQGGKNIQYF.

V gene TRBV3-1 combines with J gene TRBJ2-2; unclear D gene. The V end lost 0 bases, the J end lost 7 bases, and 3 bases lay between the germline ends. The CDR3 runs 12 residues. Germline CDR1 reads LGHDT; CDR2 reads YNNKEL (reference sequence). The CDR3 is CASSQEGGELFF. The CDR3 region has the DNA TGTGCCAGCAGCCAAGAAGGCGGGGAGCTGTTTTTT.

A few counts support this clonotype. The CDR3 sequence is CASSFSGFEADTQYF. The CDR3 DNA is TGCGCCAGCAGCTTTTCCGGGTTTGAGGCAGATACGCAGTATTTT. The chain combines TRBV5-1 with TRBJ2-3; unclear D gene. This CDR3 has 15 residues. V dropped 2 bases and J dropped 4 bases, with 14 bases sitting between them. CDR1 is SGHRS and CDR2 is YFSETQ in the germline V gene. Complete variable domain (other parts from reference TRBV5-1 and TRBJ2-3): KAGVTQTPRYLIKTRGQQVTLSCSPISGHRSVSWYQQTPGQGLQFLFEYFSETQRNKGNFPGRFSGRQFSNSRSEMNVSTLELGDSALYLCASSFSGFEADTQYFGPGTRLTVL.

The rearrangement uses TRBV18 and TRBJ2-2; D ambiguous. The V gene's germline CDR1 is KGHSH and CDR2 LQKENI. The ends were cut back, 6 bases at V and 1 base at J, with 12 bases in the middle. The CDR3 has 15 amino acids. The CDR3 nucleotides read TGTGCCAGCTCCCCCGCACAGAAGAACACCGGGGAGCTGTTTTTT. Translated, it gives CASSPAQKNTGELFF. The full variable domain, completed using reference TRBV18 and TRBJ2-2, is NAGVMQNPRHLVRRRGQEARLRCSPMKGHSHVYWYRQLPEEGLKFMVYLQKENIIDESGMPKERFSAEFPKEGPSILRIQQVVRGDSAAYFCASSPAQKNTGELFFGEGSRLTVL.

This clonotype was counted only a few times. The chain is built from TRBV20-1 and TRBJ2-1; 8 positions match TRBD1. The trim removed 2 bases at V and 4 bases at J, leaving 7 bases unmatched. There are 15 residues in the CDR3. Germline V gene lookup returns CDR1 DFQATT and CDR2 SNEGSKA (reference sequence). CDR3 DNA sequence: TGCAGTGCTAGATTCCGGGACAGGACGTACAATGAGCAGTTCTTC. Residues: CSARFRDRTYNEQFF.

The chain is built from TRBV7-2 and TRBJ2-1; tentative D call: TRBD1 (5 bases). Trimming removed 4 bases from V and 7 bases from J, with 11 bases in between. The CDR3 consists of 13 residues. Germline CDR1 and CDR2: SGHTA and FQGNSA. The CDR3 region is CASSSSRDNEQFF. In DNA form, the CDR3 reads TGTGCCAGCAGCTCGTCCAGGGATAATGAGCAGTTCTTC.

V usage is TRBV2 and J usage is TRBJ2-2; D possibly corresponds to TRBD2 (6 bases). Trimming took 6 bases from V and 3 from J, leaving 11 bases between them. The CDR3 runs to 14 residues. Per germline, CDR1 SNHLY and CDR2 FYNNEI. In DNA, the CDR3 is TGTGCCAGCAGGCAACCGGGGGACACCGGGGAGCTGTTTTTT. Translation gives CASRQPGDTGELFF.

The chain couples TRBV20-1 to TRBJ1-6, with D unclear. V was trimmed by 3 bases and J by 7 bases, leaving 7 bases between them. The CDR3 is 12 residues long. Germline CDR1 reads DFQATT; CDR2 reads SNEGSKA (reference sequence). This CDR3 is CSARGSNSPLHF. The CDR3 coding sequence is TGCAGTGCTAGGGGGTCCAATTCACCCCTCCACTTT.

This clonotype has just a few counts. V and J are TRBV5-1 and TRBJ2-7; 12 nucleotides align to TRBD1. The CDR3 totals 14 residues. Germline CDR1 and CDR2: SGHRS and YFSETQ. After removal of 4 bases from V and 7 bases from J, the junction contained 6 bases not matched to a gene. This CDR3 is CASSGGQGAREQYF. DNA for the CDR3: TGCGCCAGCAGCGGGGGACAGGGGGCGCGGGAGCAGTACTTC.

The CDR3 region is CASSLAQLRLETQYF. DNA for the CDR3: TGTGCCAGCAGCTTAGCGCAACTGAGGTTAGAGACCCAGTACTTC. The chain carries TRBV7-6 and TRBJ2-5; unclear D gene. V was clipped by 0 bases and J by 4 bases, with 12 bases between them. Germline assignment: CDR1 SGHVS and CDR2 FNYEAQ. The CDR3 runs to 15 residues.

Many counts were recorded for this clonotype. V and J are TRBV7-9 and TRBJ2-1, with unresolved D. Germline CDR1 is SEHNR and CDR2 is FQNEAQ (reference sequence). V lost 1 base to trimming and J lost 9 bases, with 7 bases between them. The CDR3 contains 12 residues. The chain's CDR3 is CASSLVGVEQFF. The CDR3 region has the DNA TGTGCCAGCAGCTTAGTCGGCGTTGAGCAGTTCTTC.

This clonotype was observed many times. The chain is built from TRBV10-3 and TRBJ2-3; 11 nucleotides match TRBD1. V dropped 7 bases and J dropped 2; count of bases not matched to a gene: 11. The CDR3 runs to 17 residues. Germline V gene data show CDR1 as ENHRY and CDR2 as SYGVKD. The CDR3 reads CAINDQDRGPPTDTQYF. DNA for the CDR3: TGTGCCATCAATGATCAGGACAGGGGGCCCCCCACAGATACGCAGTATTTT.

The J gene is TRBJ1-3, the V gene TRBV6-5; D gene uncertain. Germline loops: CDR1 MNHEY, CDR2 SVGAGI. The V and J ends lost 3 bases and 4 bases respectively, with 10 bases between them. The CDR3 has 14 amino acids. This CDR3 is CASSYSARGNTIYF. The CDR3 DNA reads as TGTGCCAGCAGTTATTCCGCCAGAGGAAACACCATATATTTT.

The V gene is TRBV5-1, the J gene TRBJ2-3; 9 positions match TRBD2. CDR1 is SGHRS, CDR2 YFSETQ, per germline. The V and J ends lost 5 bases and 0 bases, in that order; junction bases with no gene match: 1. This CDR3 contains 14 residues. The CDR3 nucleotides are TGCGCCAGCAGGGGACTAGCTAGCACAGATACGCAGTATTTT. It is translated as CASRGLASTDTQYF.